This TCR beta chain derives from a study of control samples from healthy donors and cancer patients (dated by TCRdb to 2020 to 2022). This clone was picked up one time. What this receptor recognizes is not known. Base qualities are not provided; no much larger clone lies one nucleotide away. CDR1 and CDR2 were assigned from the germline V gene as SGHRS and YFSETQ. Reading from cysteine to phenylalanine, the CDR3 counts 17 amino acids. Only the CDR3 part of the read is kept: 51 bases, read in frame from the first base. For this chain, trimming is 4 bases at the V end and 1 base at the J end, and the number of junction bases without a gene match is 8. The method behind the library was the immunoSEQ multiplex PCR assay. TCRdb's version of the immuneACCESS table is confined to in-frame rearrangements and falls short of the full clone set. An unresolved V gene accounts for under half of the shortfall where checked; the remainder is of unknown origin. Here the sample has roughly 120,000 clones; around 88% occur a single time. Together, the top ten hold about 3.2% of the sample.

The sequence came from a middle-aged man in good health. This sequence uses TRBV5-1 and TRBJ1-6; 7 bases in the middle match TRBD1. The sequenced sample was blood. The CDR3 protein sequence reads: CASSPRQGGSYNSPLHF. The nucleotide sequence is given as TGCGCCAGCAGCCCAAGACAGGGTGGATCCTATAATTCACCCCTCCACTTT.